These 23 T cell receptor beta chains were all obtained from the same sample, sequenced in a study of blood T cell repertoires in COVID-19. Clones were sequenced by immunoSEQ multiplex PCR, and TCRdb holds only the in-frame ones, with some missing. The sample lists about 270,000 clones, about 85% seen once, with about 4.1% in the top ten. Sequenced material: peripheral blood. The receptor set was obtained from a man aged 55-75 years who had recovered from COVID-19.

V usage is TRBV18 and J usage is TRBJ2-3; 15 bases fit TRBD2. The junction had 6 bases not matched to a gene; V was cut back by 6 bases and J by 2 bases. This CDR3 is 17 amino acids long. Germline V gives CDR1 KGHSH, CDR2 LQKENI. CDR3 in DNA: TGTGCCAGCTCGGCGGGACTAGCGGGGGGTCCCACAGATACGCAGTATTTT. Translating it yields CASSAGLAGGPTDTQYF.

The chain combines TRBV7-7 with TRBJ2-2; D call uncertain. Germline V CDR1 and CDR2: SSHAT, FNYEAQ (reference sequence). The CDR3 is made up of 17 amino acids. Trimming shortened V by 0 bases and J by 0 bases, and 11 bases separated the two germline ends. The CDR3 is CASSLATVSANTGELFF. The CDR3 DNA is TGTGCCAGCAGCTTAGCCACCGTGAGCGCGAACACCGGGGAGCTGTTTTTT.

V gene TRBV5-1 combines with J gene TRBJ2-7; no reliable D call. Trimming cost V 4 bases and J 9 bases, with 14 bases left between them. The germline V gene encodes CDR1 SGHRS and CDR2 YFSETQ. The CDR3 length is 12 residues. In nucleotides, the CDR3 is TGCGCCAGCAGCCCTGATGTCGCAGTGCAGTACTTC. Amino acid sequence: CASSPDVAVQYF. Based on the CDR3 plus reference TRBV5-1 and TRBJ2-7, the full variable domain is KAGVTQTPRYLIKTRGQQVTLSCSPISGHRSVSWYQQTPGQGLQFLFEYFSETQRNKGNFPGRFSGRQFSNSRSEMNVSTLELGDSALYLCASSPDVAVQYFGPGTRLTVT.

This rearrangement joins TRBV30 to TRBJ1-3, with TRBD1 identical over 9 bases. Germline V gene sequence: CDR1 GTSNPN, CDR2 SVGIG (reference sequence). V lost 2 bases to trimming and J lost 1 base; unmatched junction nucleotides: 3. The CDR3 is 15 amino acids. CDR3 protein: CAWSIGTGSGNTIYF. The CDR3 nucleotides are TGTGCCTGGAGTATAGGGACAGGGTCTGGAAACACCATATATTTT.

The chain combines TRBV5-4 with TRBJ2-5; TRBD1 matches at 7 bases. V lost 4 bases, J lost 5 bases, and 14 bases stayed unmatched. This CDR3 spans 16 amino acids. Germline loops: CDR1 SGHNT, CDR2 YYREEE (reference sequence). The CDR3 loop is CASSVKVQGVGETQYF. DNA for the CDR3: TGTGCCAGCAGCGTGAAGGTGCAGGGGGTGGGTGAGACCCAGTACTTC.

The chain uses TRBV6-2 or TRBV6-3 and TRBJ2-2, with TRBD2 matching 8 bases. Trimming cost V 5 bases and J 0 bases; bases outside gene matches: 5. The CDR3 runs 16 residues. The germline V gene has CDR1 MNHEY and CDR2 SVGEGT. DNA for the CDR3: TGTGCCAGCAGTCCCGGGGGGGGCCCGAACACCGGGGAGCTGTTTTTT. Translation: CASSPGGGPNTGELFF.

This chain's CDR3 is CAWSGAGGSQNIQYF. Written as DNA, the CDR3 is TGTGCCTGGAGTGGCGCGGGGGGATCTCAAAACATTCAGTACTTC. This chain connects TRBV30 to TRBJ2-4; 8 bases align to TRBD2. CDR1 is GTSNPN and CDR2 is SVGIG in the germline V gene (reference sequence). The CDR3 extends over 15 amino acids. The junction had 7 bases not matched to a gene; V was cut back by 1 base and J by 5 bases.

This clone was picked up one time. The V gene is TRBV7-9, the J gene TRBJ1-2; D unclear. From germline, CDR1 is SEHNR and CDR2 FQNEAQ (reference sequence). The germline V and J ends were trimmed by 0 bases and 1 base, with 3 bases remaining between them. This CDR3 is 13 amino acids long. The CDR3 DNA sequence: TGTGCCAGCAGCTTAGCCGTTAACTATGGCTACACCTTC. Translating gives CASSLAVNYGYTF. The full variable domain, with the rest looked up from reference TRBV7-9 and TRBJ1-2, is DTGVSQNPRHKITKRGQNVTFRCDPISEHNRLYWYRQTLGQGPEFLTYFQNEAQLEKSRLLSDRFSAERPKGSFSTLEIQRTEQGDSAMYLCASSLAVNYGYTFGSGTRLTVV.

V usage is TRBV6-6 and J usage is TRBJ2-7, with TRBD2 as a possible D gene (6 bases). V gave up 5 bases and J gave up 0 bases, with 14 bases separating them. Per germline, CDR1 MNHNY and CDR2 SVGAGI (reference sequence). The CDR3 length is 15 residues. The CDR3 DNA is TGTGCCAGCAGTCAGGTATGGCGGGGCTCCTACGAGCAGTACTTC. Protein: CASSQVWRGSYEQYF.

This clone was counted once. The chain has TRBV29-1 and TRBJ2-3; D is possibly TRBD1 (6 bases). V lost 4 bases to trimming and J lost 0 bases, with 11 bases between them. This CDR3 is 14 amino acids long. Germline lookup yields CDR1 SQVTM and CDR2 ANQGSEA. CDR3: CSVVGTPSTDTQYF. The CDR3, as DNA: TGCAGCGTTGTGGGGACACCTAGCACAGATACGCAGTATTTT.

The V gene is TRBV4-2, the J gene TRBJ1-2; D might be TRBD1 (5 bases). The CDR3 spans 13 residues. The V gene's germline CDR1 is LGHNA and CDR2 YNFKEQ. V was cut by 1 base and J by 5 bases, with 8 bases left in between. The CDR3 region is CASSQGRVYGYTF. CDR3 DNA: TGTGCCAGCAGCCAAGGCAGGGTATATGGCTACACCTTC.

CDR3 coding DNA: TGCGCCAGCAGCTTCACTAGCGGGGGGGCCTTAGACATTCAGTACTTC. It translates to CASSFTSGGALDIQYF. This chain links TRBV5-1 with TRBJ2-4, with TRBD2 matching 13 bases. This CDR3 region has 16 residues. Germline values: CDR1 SGHRS, CDR2 YFSETQ. V was clipped by 2 bases and J by 8 bases; unmatched bases: 7.

The chain joins TRBV5-1 to TRBJ1-2; D gene uncertain. The V gene lost 3 bases and the J gene lost 3 bases, with 9 bases spanning the gap. Per germline, CDR1 SGHRS and CDR2 YFSETQ. The CDR3 totals 13 residues. Here the CDR3 DNA reads TGCGCCAGCAGCTCCGGGTCCTACTATGGCTACACCTTC. Translating it yields CASSSGSYYGYTF.

V usage is TRBV27 and J usage is TRBJ2-5; D perhaps matches TRBD2 (6 bases). In germline, CDR1 is MNHEY, CDR2 SMNVEV (reference sequence). There are 15 residues in the CDR3. Trimming stripped 5 bases from V and 9 bases from J, with 22 bases between. The CDR3 sequence is CASSRLGGGAEAQYF. For the CDR3, the DNA is TGTGCCAGCAGTCGCCTAGGTGGAGGGGCGGAGGCCCAGTACTTC.

About this clone: A junction end diverges from the germline sequence, so it may reflect a read error. V usage is TRBV19 and J usage is TRBJ1-1, with 7 bases that match TRBD1. In germline, CDR1 is LNHDA, CDR2 SQIVND (reference sequence). The CDR3 runs 15 residues. The CDR3, as DNA: TGTGCCAGTAGCATAGGTGACAGGGTCGGCACTGAAGCTTTCTTT. Translated, it gives CASSIGDRVGTEAFF.

This sequence joins TRBV19 and TRBJ2-4; TRBD1 might be the D (5 bases). This CDR3 is built from 13 residues. Between the trimmed V and J ends, which lost 3 bases and 3 bases, there was a span of 6 bases. The germline V gene encodes CDR1 LNHDA and CDR2 SQIVND (reference sequence). This chain's CDR3 is CASSIDSKNIQYF. CDR3 nucleotide sequence: TGTGCCAGTAGTATCGACAGCAAAAACATTCAGTACTTC.

This chain uses TRBV11-2 with TRBJ1-1; no firm D call. Trimming cost V 0 bases and J 1 base, with 9 bases left between them. Germline CDR1 SGHAT, CDR2 FQNNGV. This CDR3 spans 15 amino acids. CDR3 amino acids: CASSLDGRTNTEAFF. The CDR3 nucleotides read TGTGCCAGCAGCTTAGACGGGAGAACGAACACTGAAGCTTTCTTT. Full variable domain (missing parts from reference TRBV11-2 and TRBJ1-1): EAGVAQSPRYKIIEKRQSVAFWCNPISGHATLYWYQQILGQGPKLLIQFQNNGVVDDSQLPKDRFSAERLKGVDSTLKIQPAKLEDSAVYLCASSLDGRTNTEAFFGQGTRLTVV.

This clone was counted a few times. V and J are TRBV28 and TRBJ1-4, with 12 bases identical to TRBD1. Trimming cost V 8 bases and J 8 bases; bases outside gene matches: 6. CDR3 length: 14 residues. The V gene's germline CDR1 is MDHEN and CDR2 SYDVKM. CDR3 region: CASDGGTGGEKLFF. The CDR3 DNA is TGTGCCAGCGATGGAGGGACAGGGGGCGAAAAACTGTTTTTT.

The rearrangement uses TRBV27 and TRBJ2-5; 7 bases line up with TRBD2. Germline-derived CDR1 and CDR2 are MNHEY and SMNVEV (reference sequence). This CDR3 is built from 14 residues. The ends lost 5 bases at V and 4 bases at J; junction bases unmatched: 7. CDR3 sequence reads: CASSLSGLLETQYF. DNA of the CDR3: TGTGCCAGCAGTCTGTCGGGACTATTAGAGACCCAGTACTTC.

This chain uses TRBV7-2 with TRBJ1-4; 7 bases are shared with TRBD1. Germline V CDR1 and CDR2: SGHTA, FQGNSA. The CDR3 is 17 residues long. V lost 1 base to trimming and J lost 5 bases; unmatched junction nucleotides: 10. The CDR3 loop is CASSLEGLTGKNEKLFF. CDR3 DNA sequence: TGTGCCAGCAGCTTAGAGGGGTTGACAGGGAAGAATGAAAAACTGTTTTTT.

This clone was counted once. The rearrangement links TRBV7-9 to TRBJ2-3, with D unresolved. The CDR3 sequence is 14 residues long. Germline V gene sequence: CDR1 SEHNR, CDR2 FQNEAQ (reference sequence). V was cut by 1 base and J by 0 bases, with 5 bases left in between. In DNA, the CDR3 is TGTGCCAGCAGCTTAGGACTGAGCACAGATACGCAGTATTTT. This codes for CASSLGLSTDTQYF.

This sequence joins TRBV7-2 and TRBJ2-5, with 7 bases lining up with TRBD2. CDR1 is SGHTA, CDR2 FQGNSA, per germline. The CDR3 has 16 amino acids. The junction had 9 bases not matched to a gene; V was cut back by 4 bases and J by 1 base. As DNA, the CDR3 is TGTGCCAGCAGCTCCTGGGGTAGCGGGCTCCAAGAGACCCAGTACTTC. Translation gives CASSSWGSGLQETQYF.

V and J are TRBV19 and TRBJ1-1; D is unclear. The CDR3 is 13 amino acids. CDR1 is LNHDA, CDR2 SQIVND, per germline (reference sequence). Trimming stripped 4 bases from V and 0 bases from J, with 6 bases between. The chain's CDR3 is CASSNEMNTEAFF. In DNA, the CDR3 is TGTGCCAGTAGTAACGAGATGAACACTGAAGCTTTCTTT.